This T cell receptor beta chain is drawn from a study of OX40 agonist ivuxolimab in advanced cancers. Across the study: Patients were infused with ivuxolimab every 2 weeks at 0.01 to 10 mg/kg.

This clone has a single count. This CDR3 has 15 amino acids. Germline assignment: CDR1 LNHNV and CDR2 YYDKDF (reference sequence). Trimming left V 5 bases short and J 1 base short, with 12 bases between. The table came from immunoSEQ multiplex PCR; TCRdb's copy has only in-frame clones and leaves some out. The sample gives 57,000 or so clones, about 88% of which show up once; about 20% is in the top ten. This chain connects TRBV15 to TRBJ2-1; D possibly corresponds to TRBD1 (5 bases). This receptor was obtained from an adult with an advanced solid tumor such as melanoma, head and neck, liver or kidney cancer. Sequences were derived from CD4+ or CD8+ T cells sorted from blood, sampled in a trial of the OX40 agonist ivuxolimab. The CDR3 reads CATSVSRQSYNEQFF. CDR3 in DNA: TGTGCCACCAGCGTCAGCCGACAGTCCTACAATGAGCAGTTCTTC.